Shown below are 30 T cell receptor beta chains from a single sample sequenced in a study of OX40 agonist ivuxolimab in advanced cancers. Measured with immunoSEQ multiplex PCR; TCRdb has only the in-frame clones, and not every one. The sample consists of roughly 25,000 clones, approximately 83% of them appearing once. Specimen: CD4+ or CD8+ T cells sorted from blood, collected in a trial of the OX40 agonist ivuxolimab. All receptors derive from an adult with an advanced solid tumor such as melanoma, head and neck, liver or kidney cancer.

By frequency in the sample, this clone is medium-sized. The chain uses TRBV4-2 and TRBJ2-3, with D hard to call. The germline CDR1 and CDR2 sequences are LGHNA and YNFKEQ. This CDR3 has 14 amino acids. Trimming cost V 1 base and J 2 bases, with 7 bases left between them. The CDR3: CASSQVGITDTQYF. The CDR3 DNA reads as TGTGCCAGCAGCCAAGTCGGTATCACAGATACGCAGTATTTT.

The rearrangement joins TRBV30 to TRBJ1-1; 9 bases are shared with TRBD1. CDR1 is GTSNPN and CDR2 is SVGIG in the germline V gene (reference sequence). The CDR3 has 11 amino acids. Trimming removed 3 bases from V and 11 bases from J; junction bases left unmatched: 4. This CDR3 reads CAWRDRGWAFF. The CDR3, as DNA: TGTGCCTGGAGGGACAGGGGTTGGGCTTTCTTT. Full variable domain (remainder filled in from reference TRBV30 and TRBJ1-1): SQTIHQWPATLVQPVGSPLSLECTVEGTSNPNLYWYRQAAGRGLQLLFYSVGIGQISSEVPQNLSASRPQDRQFILSSKKLLLSDSGFYLCAWRDRGWAFFGQGTRLTVV.

On this clone: The germline gene is not matched at one end of the junction; a read error may be the cause. The CDR3 DNA follows: TGTGCTAGCAGCTCCGGGACAGGGCATTTTGAGCAGTACTTC. It translates to CASSSGTGHFEQYF. This sequence joins TRBV7-7 and TRBJ2-7; 9 nucleotides agree with TRBD1. CDR1 and CDR2 from the germline V gene are SSHAT and FNYEAQ (reference sequence). The CDR3 totals 14 residues. Together with reference TRBV7-7 and TRBJ2-7, the CDR3 gives the full variable domain: GAGVSQSPRYKVTKRGQDVTLRCDPISSHATLYWYQQALGQGPEFLTYFNYEAQPDKSGLPSDRFSAERPEGSISTLTIQRTEQRDSAMYRCASSSGTGHFEQYFGPGTRLTVT.

V usage is TRBV27 and J usage is TRBJ2-5; 11 bases align to TRBD2. The germline CDR1 and CDR2 sequences are MNHEY and SMNVEV (reference sequence). There are 16 residues in the CDR3. Trimming cost V 5 bases and J 5 bases; bases outside gene matches: 10. The CDR3 DNA sequence: TGTGCCAGCAGTCAGGGGACTAGCGGCAATGGGGAGACCCAGTACTTC. Its protein is CASSQGTSGNGETQYF.

The V gene is TRBV6-5, the J gene TRBJ1-6; D not resolved. Germline V gene lookup returns CDR1 MNHEY and CDR2 SVGAGI. With 6 bases removed from V and 6 bases from J, the gap between germline ends came to 9 bases. CDR3 length: 13 amino acids. The CDR3 loop is CASSPLSNSPLHF. CDR3 bases: TGTGCCAGCAGCCCACTTAGTAATTCACCCCTCCACTTT.

This clone was counted a single time. The CDR3 nucleotides are TGTGCCTGGAGTGGGGGACAGGGGAGTGTCTATGGCTACACCTTC. This codes for CAWSGGQGSVYGYTF. The chain employs TRBV30 and TRBJ1-2, with TRBD1 matching over 10 bases. The CDR3 contains 15 residues. Germline V gene sequence: CDR1 GTSNPN, CDR2 SVGIG (reference sequence). With V trimmed by 1 base and J by 4 bases, 6 bases remained unmatched.

This chain connects TRBV4-1 to TRBJ2-7, with 11 bases identical to TRBD2. V trimming: 3 bases; J trimming: 4 bases; junction bases outside the gene matches: 2. Germline V gene lookup returns CDR1 MGHRA and CDR2 YSYEKL. This CDR3 is built from 14 residues. CDR3 DNA: TGCGCCAGCAGCCAGACTAGCGGGGATTACGAGCAGTACTTC. Translated, it gives CASSQTSGDYEQYF.

This rearrangement joins TRBV6-6 to TRBJ1-1; TRBD1 matches at 8 bases. Germline V gene lookup returns CDR1 MNHNY and CDR2 SVGAGI (reference sequence). After removal of 8 bases from V and 3 bases from J, the junction contained 5 bases not matched to a gene. CDR3 length: 13 residues. CDR3 in amino acids: CASYTGGYTEAFF. CDR3 nucleotide sequence: TGTGCCAGCTATACAGGGGGGTACACTGAAGCTTTCTTT.

This chain uses TRBV6-5 with TRBJ2-7; D possibly corresponds to TRBD1 (6 bases). The CDR3 sequence is 13 residues long. The germline V and J ends were trimmed by 6 bases and 3 bases, with 12 bases remaining between them. Germline CDR1 MNHEY, CDR2 SVGAGI. This chain's CDR3 is CASSPNRVYEQYF. The DNA of the CDR3 is TGTGCCAGCAGCCCGAACAGGGTCTACGAGCAGTACTTC.

This clone was detected only a few times. This chain links TRBV7-9 with TRBJ1-5; D is unresolved. V was cut by 5 bases and J by 7 bases, with 15 bases left in between. Looked up from germline, CDR1 is SEHNR and CDR2 is FQNEAQ (reference sequence). The length of the CDR3 is 14 residues. The DNA of the CDR3 is TGTGCCAGCAGCCCAGGTGGTCCGGGGCAGCCCCAGCATTTT. It yields the protein CASSPGGPGQPQHF. The full variable domain, completed using reference TRBV7-9 and TRBJ1-5, is DTGVSQNPRHKITKRGQNVTFRCDPISEHNRLYWYRQTLGQGPEFLTYFQNEAQLEKSRLLSDRFSAERPKGSFSTLEIQRTEQGDSAMYLCASSPGGPGQPQHFGDGTRLSIL.

V and J are TRBV10-2 and TRBJ1-2, with TRBD1 as a possible D gene (6 bases). Trimming took 5 bases from V and 3 from J, leaving 13 bases between them. The CDR3 totals 14 residues. Germline V lookup: CDR1 WSHSY, CDR2 SAAADI. The CDR3 is CASSTGFSDYGYTF. CDR3 bases: TGCGCCAGCAGTACAGGGTTTTCAGACTATGGCTACACCTTC.

The genes are TRBV27 and TRBJ1-4; D uncertain. V was pared by 2 bases and J by 5 bases, with 6 bases between. This CDR3 spans 13 amino acids. Germline CDR1 reads MNHEY; CDR2 reads SMNVEV (reference sequence). The CDR3 DNA sequence: TGTGCCAGCAGTTTAATGTACAATGAAAAACTGTTTTTT. Its translation is CASSLMYNEKLFF.

The V call is TRBV7-8, the J call TRBJ1-2; a possible D gene is TRBD1 (5 bases). Trimming shortened V by 7 bases and J by 4 bases, and 19 bases separated the two germline ends. Germline CDR1 SGHVS, CDR2 FQNEAQ. CDR3 length: 15 residues. The CDR3 DNA reads as TGTGCCAGCATGCTACGGGGGAATCTGGGCTATGGCTACACCTTC. Protein product: CASMLRGNLGYGYTF.

V usage is TRBV7-9 and J usage is TRBJ1-3; D gene unclear. Looked up from germline, CDR1 is SEHNR and CDR2 is FQNEAQ (reference sequence). The length of the CDR3 is 13 residues. V lost 5 bases and J 2 bases, leaving 7 bases between the germline ends. The CDR3 protein is CASSLGAGNTIYF. The CDR3 DNA follows: TGTGCCAGCAGCCTAGGAGCTGGAAACACCATATATTTT.

The rearrangement uses TRBV27 and TRBJ1-1, with unresolved D. This CDR3 contains 13 residues. The germline gives CDR1 MNHEY, CDR2 SMNVEV (reference sequence). V lost 3 bases and J lost 1, with 6 bases in between. The CDR3 DNA sequence: TGTGCCAGCAGTTTTTCCAGGAACACTGAAGCTTTCTTT. Encoded protein: CASSFSRNTEAFF.

This clone was counted a few times. The chain uses TRBV5-1 and TRBJ2-7; 11 nucleotides line up with TRBD1. Germline V lookup: CDR1 SGHRS, CDR2 YFSETQ. There are 15 residues in the CDR3. Unmatched junction bases numbered 4, after V lost 4 bases and J lost 1 base. The CDR3 DNA reads as TGCGCCAGCAGCGGGACAGGGGGGAAGTCCTACGAGCAGTACTTC. This gives the protein CASSGTGGKSYEQYF. The full variable domain, its missing parts supplied by reference TRBV5-1 and TRBJ2-7, is KAGVTQTPRYLIKTRGQQVTLSCSPISGHRSVSWYQQTPGQGLQFLFEYFSETQRNKGNFPGRFSGRQFSNSRSEMNVSTLELGDSALYLCASSGTGGKSYEQYFGPGTRLTVT.

The chain uses TRBV27 and TRBJ2-3, with TRBD2 identical over 13 bases. Germline CDR1 MNHEY, CDR2 SMNVEV (reference sequence). V shed 3 bases and J 0 bases; nucleotides not matched to a gene: 9. The CDR3 consists of 19 residues. This CDR3 reads CASSFPGLAGISSTDTQYF. The CDR3 DNA reads TGTGCCAGCAGTTTTCCGGGACTAGCGGGGATATCTAGCACAGATACGCAGTATTTT.

The V call is TRBV2, the J call TRBJ2-1; TRBD1 agrees at 9 bases. Germline V gene sequence: CDR1 SNHLY, CDR2 FYNNEI. V lost 3 bases and J lost 15; bases outside the gene matches: 9. This CDR3 contains 13 residues. Here the CDR3 reads CASSDTNRGRRFF. CDR3 coding DNA: TGTGCCAGCAGTGACACGAACAGGGGGCGTAGGTTCTTC.

This clone was seen just once. The chain uses TRBV5-1 and TRBJ1-2; 9 bases align to TRBD1. Germline trimming cut 2 bases from V and 2 bases from J; bases unmatched to any gene: 4. CDR3 length equals 15 residues. Germline V gene lookup returns CDR1 SGHRS and CDR2 YFSETQ. CDR3 in DNA: TGCGCCAGCAGCTTTTACAGGGGGCGCAACTATGGCTACACCTTC. Encoded protein: CASSFYRGRNYGYTF. Filled out from reference TRBV5-1 and TRBJ1-2, the complete variable domain reads KAGVTQTPRYLIKTRGQQVTLSCSPISGHRSVSWYQQTPGQGLQFLFEYFSETQRNKGNFPGRFSGRQFSNSRSEMNVSTLELGDSALYLCASSFYRGRNYGYTFGSGTRLTVV.

The chain employs TRBV5-1 and TRBJ2-3, with TRBD2 identical over 9 bases. CDR3 length: 17 amino acids. The germline CDR1 and CDR2 sequences are SGHRS and YFSETQ. Trimming cost V 3 bases and J 2 bases; bases outside gene matches: 10. CDR3 loop: CASSSQPTSGPTDTQYF. In DNA form, the CDR3 reads TGCGCCAGCAGCTCCCAGCCGACTAGCGGACCCACAGATACGCAGTATTTT.

The chain carries TRBV7-6 and TRBJ2-2, with a possible D match to TRBD2 (7 bases). Trimming removed 3 bases from V and 6 bases from J, with 14 bases in between. The CDR3 is made up of 15 amino acids. The germline CDR1 and CDR2 sequences are SGHVS and FNYEAQ. CDR3 amino acids: CASSLGHGGPGELFF. The CDR3 DNA is TGTGCCAGCAGCTTGGGGCACGGGGGGCCCGGGGAGCTGTTTTTT.

CDR3: CASSLSVGEPGGYTF. As DNA, the CDR3 is TGTGCCAGCAGTTTATCTGTTGGGGAGCCGGGAGGCTACACCTTC. This chain uses TRBV27 with TRBJ1-2; the D is unclear. The V gene's germline CDR1 is MNHEY and CDR2 SMNVEV (reference sequence). The CDR3 is 15 residues long. With 0 bases removed from V and 8 bases from J, the gap between germline ends came to 16 bases.

V usage is TRBV7-9 and J usage is TRBJ2-5; 8 bases are a match to TRBD2. The DNA end lines up better with TRBJ2-7; the J call may be wrong. Germline V gene lookup returns CDR1 SEHNR and CDR2 FQNEAQ (reference sequence). CDR3 length: 15 amino acids. The CDR3 loop is CASSLARASGHEQYF. CDR3 DNA sequence: TGTGCCAGCAGCTTAGCGCGCGCTAGCGGGCACGAGCAGTACTTC.

The chain employs TRBV28 and TRBJ2-7, with D perhaps matching TRBD2 (6 bases). The CDR3 has 17 amino acids. CDR1 is MDHEN, CDR2 SYDVKM, per germline. The V gene lost 4 bases and the J gene lost 3 bases, with 22 bases spanning the gap. Here the CDR3 reads CASSYSYGTAGHYEQYF. DNA of the CDR3: TGTGCCAGCAGTTACTCCTATGGGACTGCGGGGCACTACGAGCAGTACTTC. The full variable domain, its missing parts supplied by reference TRBV28 and TRBJ2-7, is DVKVTQSSRYLVKRTGEKVFLECVQDMDHENMFWYRQDPGLGLRLIYFSYDVKMKEKGDIPEGYSVSREKKERFSLILESASTNQTSMYLCASSYSYGTAGHYEQYFGPGTRLTVT.

The table lists this clone with a count of one. One junction end disagrees with the germline gene, perhaps due to a read error. This chain joins TRBV28 and TRBJ1-2; maybe TRBD1 (5 bases). The CDR3 contains 15 residues. Germline CDR1 and CDR2: MDHEN and SYDVKM. In nucleotides, the CDR3 is TGTGCCAGCAGCTTATCAATTCAGGGCTTCTATGGCTACACCTTC. Its translation: CASSLSIQGFYGYTF.

The chain recombines TRBV12-5 with TRBJ1-5; D unclear. Trimming removed 3 bases at V and 6 bases at J, with 9 bases between. The CDR3 runs 13 residues. Germline V CDR1 and CDR2: LGHNT, FRNRAP. The CDR3 DNA reads as TGTGCTAGTGGTTTTGATTTAAGTCAGCCCCAGCATTTT. Residues: CASGFDLSQPQHF.

The J gene is TRBJ1-1, the V gene TRBV7-9, with D possibly TRBD1 on 6 matching bases. Germline V lookup: CDR1 SEHNR, CDR2 FQNEAQ (reference sequence). The CDR3 has 13 residues. Trimming left V 3 bases short and J 6 bases short, with 11 bases between. The CDR3 loop reads CASSLSGVAEAFF. The DNA of the CDR3 is TGTGCCAGCAGCTTGTCAGGGGTCGCTGAAGCTTTCTTT.

This clone was observed a single time. The chain carries TRBV7-8 and TRBJ1-3, with a weak D call TRBD1 (5 bases). This CDR3 has 16 amino acids. The germline gives CDR1 SGHVS, CDR2 FQNEAQ. The V and J ends lost 1 base and 4 bases respectively, with 14 bases between them. CDR3 sequence: CASSLVLWGRGNTIYF. Here the CDR3 DNA reads TGTGCCAGCAGCTTAGTTTTGTGGGGCAGGGGAAACACCATATATTTT.

Only one count was recorded for this clone. The chain employs TRBV12-2 and TRBJ2-3. TRBV12-2 is reported as a pseudogene. The CDR3 contains 18 residues. CDR3 DNA sequence: TGTGCAAGTCGCTCATCGACGGAACCGAAATCTAGCACAGATACGCAGTATTTT. The encoded protein is CASRSSTEPKSSTDTQYF.

Sample share makes this clone medium-sized. This rearrangement joins TRBV6-5 to TRBJ1-5, with unresolved D. V was clipped by 0 bases and J by 1 base, with 7 bases between them. The CDR3 extends over 15 amino acids. Germline loops: CDR1 MNHEY, CDR2 SVGAGI. The CDR3 is CASSYSKGSNQPQHF. CDR3 nucleotide sequence: TGTGCCAGCAGTTACTCGAAAGGGAGCAATCAGCCCCAGCATTTT.